This passage covers 26 T cell receptor beta chains from one sample sequenced in a study of B cell selection in AIRE deficiency. Some clones are missing from TCRdb's copy, which holds only in-frame ones; the method was immunoSEQ multiplex PCR. The table records under 30,000 clones, roughly 97% of them present only once. CD4+CD127+ cells were sorted as the conventional CD4 T cells. What was sequenced was conventional CD4+ T cells sorted from PBMCs. Source of these receptors: a human donor with AIRE deficiency.

This clone was detected once. The junction departs from the called germline gene at one end, perhaps through a read error. The chain recombines TRBV6-1 with TRBJ1-1; unclear D gene. This CDR3 has 15 residues. Germline CDR1 reads MNHNS; CDR2 reads SASEGT. Written as DNA, the CDR3 is TGTGCCAGCAGTGAAGCGCGATATTCCCCCGGCTCTTGTTCATTT. Encoded protein: CASSEARYSPGSCSF.

V and J are TRBV19 and TRBJ2-6; D gene ambiguous. Germline CDR1 and CDR2: LNHDA and SQIVND (reference sequence). CDR3 length: 13 amino acids. The V gene lost 8 bases and the J gene lost 0 bases, with 5 bases spanning the gap. The CDR3 bases are TGTGCCAGTCGATCCTCTGGGGCCAACGTCCTGACTTTC. It codes for CASRSSGANVLTF. The complete variable domain, with remaining parts taken from reference TRBV19 and TRBJ2-6, reads DGGITQSPKYLFRKEGQNVTLSCEQNLNHDAMYWYRQDPGQGLRLIYYSQIVNDFQKGDIAEGYSVSREKKESFPLTVTSAQKNPTAFYLCASRSSGANVLTFGAGSRLTVL.

The V and J genes are TRBV9 and TRBJ1-2; no definite D call. Germline V CDR1 and CDR2: SGDLS, YYNGEE. This CDR3 is built from 15 residues. Trimming left V 1 base short and J 0 bases short, with 10 bases between. The CDR3 nucleotides are TGTGCCAGCAGCGTATCGACGGCGGCTAACTATGGCTACACCTTC. This sequence encodes CASSVSTAANYGYTF.

This sequence joins TRBV28 and TRBJ1-4; no definite D call. The V end was cut by 4 bases, the J end by 8 bases, with 17 bases between. The CDR3 runs 15 residues. Germline loops: CDR1 MDHEN, CDR2 SYDVKM. The CDR3 DNA follows: TGTGCCAGCAGTTCCTTGACCCCGGACGGAGAAAAACTGTTTTTT. Its protein product is CASSSLTPDGEKLFF.

The chain joins TRBV7-9 to TRBJ2-2; 7 bases are a match to TRBD1. The germline CDR1 and CDR2 sequences are SEHNR and FQNEAQ (reference sequence). This CDR3 is built from 19 residues. With 7 bases clipped from V and 0 bases from J, the junction kept 17 bases outside the gene matches. The CDR3 DNA is TGTGCCAGCACCTCGCGACGGGGCAGGGGGAGCGCGAACACCGGGGAGCTGTTTTTT. This gives the protein CASTSRRGRGSANTGELFF.

V and J are TRBV18 and TRBJ2-6; 9 nucleotides agree with TRBD1. Trimming removed 6 bases from V and 0 bases from J; junction bases left unmatched: 9. CDR3 length equals 18 residues. Germline lookup yields CDR1 KGHSH and CDR2 LQKENI. As DNA, the CDR3 is TGTGCCAGCTCGCGACCTCGGACAGGGGACTCTGGGGCCAACGTCCTGACTTTC. This codes for CASSRPRTGDSGANVLTF.

This chain connects TRBV23-1 to TRBJ2-2, with D possibly TRBD1 on 5 matching bases. TRBV23-1 is placed among ORFs of uncertain function. With 0 bases removed from V and 0 bases from J, the gap between germline ends came to 8 bases. The length of the CDR3 is 16 residues. Written as DNA, the CDR3 is TGCGCCAGCAGTCAATCGCGGACACCGAACACCGGGGAGCTGTTTTTT. This codes for CASSQSRTPNTGELFF.

The chain joins TRBV5-1 to TRBJ2-3; maybe TRBD2 (6 bases). Trimming took 3 bases from V and 2 from J, leaving 10 bases between them. Germline V gene data show CDR1 as SGHRS and CDR2 as YFSETQ. This CDR3 is built from 14 residues. DNA for the CDR3: TGCGCCAGCAGCTCGGGACTCTTCACAGATACGCAGTATTTT. Amino acids: CASSSGLFTDTQYF.

In the case of this clone: The junction differs from germline at one of its ends, possibly a read error. This chain connects TRBV27 to TRBJ1-2; D is possibly TRBD1 (6 bases). The CDR3 length is 13 residues. Looked up from germline, CDR1 is MNHEY and CDR2 is SMNVEV (reference sequence). The CDR3 spells CASSLQGYYGHTF. The CDR3 DNA follows: TGTGCCAGCAGTTTACAGGGGTACTATGGCCACACCTTC.

This chain uses TRBV6-1 with TRBJ2-3; no firm D call. The germline V and J ends were trimmed by 3 bases and 6 bases, with 13 bases remaining between them. CDR1 is MNHNS and CDR2 is SASEGT in the germline V gene. The CDR3 runs to 14 residues. In nucleotides, the CDR3 is TGTGCCAGCAGTGACTGGCCCCTCCGGGATACGCAGTATTTT. This codes for CASSDWPLRDTQYF.

The chain is built from TRBV5-5 and TRBJ1-1; TRBD1 matches 10 bases. The length of the CDR3 is 15 residues. Germline loops: CDR1 SGHKS, CDR2 YYEKEE (reference sequence). J gave up 7 bases and V 2 bases, and 8 bases lay outside the gene matches. CDR3 sequence: CASSLRQGAVVEAFF. In nucleotides, the CDR3 is TGTGCCAGCAGCTTACGACAGGGGGCGGTTGTTGAAGCTTTCTTT.

The CDR3 region has the DNA TGCGCCAGCAGCTTGATAGCGGGACTTCTTACCGGGGAGCTGTTTTTT. Translating gives CASSLIAGLLTGELFF. The chain recombines TRBV5-1 with TRBJ2-2; 8 bases line up with TRBD2. Germline assignment: CDR1 SGHRS and CDR2 YFSETQ. Trimming cost V 1 base and J 5 bases; bases outside gene matches: 7. The CDR3 length is 16 residues.

This chain uses TRBV7-9 with TRBJ2-1, with 8 bases aligning to TRBD2. CDR1 and CDR2 (germline): SEHNR, FQNEAQ (reference sequence). CDR3 size: 15 residues. V lost 0 bases and J lost 9; bases outside the gene matches: 7. The chain's CDR3 is CASSLALVAGGEQFF. In nucleotides, the CDR3 is TGTGCCAGCAGCTTAGCGTTGGTCGCGGGAGGTGAGCAGTTCTTC. The full variable domain, its missing parts supplied by reference TRBV7-9 and TRBJ2-1, is DTGVSQNPRHKITKRGQNVTFRCDPISEHNRLYWYRQTLGQGPEFLTYFQNEAQLEKSRLLSDRFSAERPKGSFSTLEIQRTEQGDSAMYLCASSLALVAGGEQFFGPGTRLTVL.

This sequence joins TRBV5-5 and TRBJ1-2; D might be TRBD1 (5 bases). There are 14 residues in the CDR3. Trimming removed 2 bases at V and 6 bases at J, with 14 bases between. Germline V gene sequence: CDR1 SGHKS, CDR2 YYEKEE (reference sequence). This CDR3 reads CASSFMGQVHGYTF. The CDR3 DNA reads as TGTGCCAGCAGCTTCATGGGGCAGGTACATGGCTACACCTTC.

The chain links TRBV2 to TRBJ2-2, with D possibly TRBD2 on 6 matching bases. Trimming removed 8 bases at V and 2 bases at J, with 12 bases between. Germline CDR1 reads SNHLY; CDR2 reads FYNNEI. There are 14 residues in the CDR3. CDR3 sequence: CASRGDGNTGELFF. The CDR3 nucleotides are TGTGCCAGCCGCGGGGACGGTAACACCGGGGAGCTGTTTTTT. The full variable domain, rest sourced from reference TRBV2 and TRBJ2-2, is EPEVTQTPSHQVTQMGQEVILRCVPISNHLYFYWYRQILGQKVEFLVSFYNNEISEKSEIFDDQFSVERPDGSNFTLKIRSTKLEDSAMYFCASRGDGNTGELFFGEGSRLTVL.

The rearrangement links TRBV5-1 to TRBJ2-5, with 12 bases identical to TRBD2. V shed 0 bases and J 4 bases; nucleotides not matched to a gene: 7. Germline CDR1 and CDR2: SGHRS and YFSETQ. This CDR3 comprises 17 residues. This CDR3 is CASSLDATSGSRETQYF. DNA of the CDR3: TGCGCCAGCAGCTTGGACGCGACTAGCGGGAGTAGAGAGACCCAGTACTTC.

This chain uses TRBV19 with TRBJ2-1; TRBD2 matches 7 bases. Per the germline V gene, CDR1 is LNHDA and CDR2 is SQIVND (reference sequence). The V segment lost 5 bases and the J segment 7 bases; nucleotides outside the gene matches: 11. CDR3 size: 15 residues. The CDR3 reads CASSPPGGWRNEQFF. The CDR3 bases are TGTGCCAGTAGTCCCCCCGGGGGGTGGAGGAATGAGCAGTTCTTC.

J is TRBJ2-5 and V is TRBV27, with D perhaps being TRBD1 or TRBD2 (5 bases each). In germline, CDR1 is MNHEY, CDR2 SMNVEV (reference sequence). The CDR3 extends over 16 amino acids. V was trimmed by 7 bases and J by 2 bases, leaving 20 bases between them. For the CDR3, the DNA is TGTGCCAGCACGTGGGTGAGGGGCTGGGGGCAAGAGACCCAGTACTTC. Amino acid sequence: CASTWVRGWGQETQYF.

V gene TRBV28 combines with J gene TRBJ2-7; a possible D gene is TRBD1 (6 bases). V lost 2 bases and J lost 2, with 13 bases in between. Germline CDR1 and CDR2: MDHEN and SYDVKM. This CDR3 is built from 15 residues. The CDR3 is CASSLPMDRPYEQYF. CDR3 nucleotides: TGTGCCAGCAGTTTACCCATGGACAGACCCTACGAGCAGTACTTC.

This clone was seen only once. V and J are TRBV6-5 and TRBJ1-1; TRBD1 agrees at 7 bases. The CDR3 is 15 residues long. Germline CDR1 reads MNHEY; CDR2 reads SVGAGI. Trimming removed 6 bases from V and 5 bases from J; junction bases left unmatched: 12. The CDR3 here is CASSLMATGETEAFF. CDR3 sequence (DNA): TGTGCCAGCAGCCTAATGGCAACAGGGGAGACTGAAGCTTTCTTT.

The chain recombines TRBV7-9 with TRBJ1-4; D not certain. There are 14 residues in the CDR3. The ends were cut back, 0 bases at V and 7 bases at J, with 9 bases in the middle. Germline CDR1 is SEHNR and CDR2 is FQNEAQ (reference sequence). CDR3 amino acids: CASSLAGFGEKLFF. DNA for the CDR3: TGTGCCAGCAGCTTAGCAGGGTTCGGTGAAAAACTGTTTTTT.

The chain links TRBV15 to TRBJ1-2, with D hard to call. Germline V gene data show CDR1 as LNHNV and CDR2 as YYDKDF (reference sequence). The CDR3 contains 14 residues. The germline V and J ends were trimmed by 2 bases and 8 bases, with 15 bases remaining between them. The CDR3 sequence: CATSRSRVPAGYTF. The CDR3, as DNA: TGTGCCACCAGCAGAAGCCGGGTTCCCGCGGGCTACACCTTC. Combining the CDR3 with reference TRBV15 and TRBJ1-2 gives the whole variable domain DAMVIQNPRYQVTQFGKPVTLSCSQTLNHNVMYWYQQKSSQAPKLLFHYYDKDFNNEADTPDNFQSRRPNTSFCFLDIRSPGLGDTAMYLCATSRSRVPAGYTFGSGTRLTVV.

The V and J genes are TRBV4-3 and TRBJ1-4; D not certain. Germline loops: CDR1 LGHNA, CDR2 YSLEER. The CDR3 spans 16 residues. V was cut by 4 bases and J by 0 bases, with 12 bases left in between. CDR3 protein: CASSPYLRATNEKLFF. The CDR3, as DNA: TGCGCCAGCAGCCCTTACTTGAGGGCAACTAATGAAAAACTGTTTTTT.

The J gene is TRBJ1-6, the V gene TRBV30; D is unresolved. V gave up 0 bases and J gave up 5 bases, with 8 bases separating them. CDR1 is GTSNPN and CDR2 is SVGIG in the germline V gene (reference sequence). The CDR3 is made up of 14 amino acids. The CDR3 region is CAWSVFGNNSPLHF. The CDR3 DNA reads TGTGCCTGGAGTGTATTCGGGAATAATTCACCCCTCCACTTT.

This rearrangement joins TRBV6-5 to TRBJ1-6; no firm D call. V was pared by 2 bases and J by 0 bases, with 5 bases between. The CDR3 contains 15 residues. CDR1 MNHEY and CDR2 SVGAGI come from the germline V gene. DNA of the CDR3: TGTGCCAGCAGTTACCAGAGCTCCTATAATTCACCCCTCCACTTT. It translates to CASSYQSSYNSPLHF.

The gene calls are TRBV5-5 and TRBJ2-1, with D possibly being TRBD2 (6 bases). The ends were cut back, 0 bases at V and 0 bases at J, with 7 bases in the middle. The CDR3 is made up of 15 amino acids. From germline, CDR1 is SGHKS and CDR2 YYEKEE (reference sequence). CDR3 sequence: CASSLALASYNEQFF. The CDR3 DNA reads TGTGCCAGCAGCTTGGCACTAGCCTCCTACAATGAGCAGTTCTTC.